The 15 T cell receptor beta chains reported below all come from one sample, sequenced in a study of blood T cell repertoires in COVID-19. Here immunoSEQ multiplex PCR was the method, and the copy in TCRdb shows in-frame clones only, minus some. This table holds approximately 220,000 clones, 70% to 90% found once. The specimen was peripheral blood. The receptors originated from a man aged 50 or older who had recovered from COVID-19.

V is TRBV5-1 and J is TRBJ2-3; 7 bases are a match to TRBD1. The CDR3 has 15 amino acids. V lost 5 bases, J lost 4 bases, and 10 bases stayed unmatched. Germline CDR1 and CDR2: SGHRS and YFSETQ. The CDR3 is CASRQGSNGADTQYF. CDR3 sequence (DNA): TGCGCCAGCAGACAGGGGTCGAACGGCGCAGATACGCAGTATTTT.

The chain carries TRBV19 and TRBJ2-7, with TRBD1 matching over 8 bases. This CDR3 has 13 residues. V shed 8 bases, J shed 3 bases, and the junction held 6 bases outside the gene matches. CDR1 and CDR2 (germline): LNHDA, SQIVND (reference sequence). The CDR3 nucleotides read TGTGCCAGTGCCAGGACAGGGCTCTACGAGCAGTACTTC. Protein product: CASARTGLYEQYF.

The CDR3 sequence is CASSLAAETQYF. The DNA for the CDR3 is TGTGCCAGCAGTCTAGCGGCGGAGACCCAGTACTTC. This chain links TRBV2 with TRBJ2-5; 7 bases match TRBD2. V dropped 5 bases and J dropped 5; count of bases not matched to a gene: 2. Germline V gene lookup returns CDR1 SNHLY and CDR2 FYNNEI. The CDR3 loop spans 12 amino acids.

This sequence joins TRBV6-5 and TRBJ2-2, with 9 bases lining up with TRBD1. CDR3 length equals 15 residues. Trimming removed 6 bases from V and 2 bases from J; junction bases left unmatched: 4. CDR1 and CDR2 from the germline V gene are MNHEY and SVGAGI. The CDR3 bases are TGTGCCAGCAGGACGGACAGGGGAAACACCGGGGAGCTGTTTTTT. Encoded protein: CASRTDRGNTGELFF.

The genes are TRBV27 and TRBJ1-1, with 7 bases that match TRBD1. Germline V gene data show CDR1 as MNHEY and CDR2 as SMNVEV (reference sequence). V dropped 6 bases and J dropped 0; count of bases not matched to a gene: 4. The CDR3 covers 14 residues. CDR3: CASRWTGMNTEAFF. The CDR3 DNA reads as TGTGCCAGCAGATGGACAGGAATGAACACTGAAGCTTTCTTT.

J is TRBJ2-5 and V is TRBV27; TRBD2 aligns across 11 bases. Trimming removed 3 bases from V and 3 bases from J; junction bases left unmatched: 3. Germline CDR1 is MNHEY and CDR2 is SMNVEV (reference sequence). The CDR3 consists of 15 residues. The DNA of the CDR3 is TGTGCCAGCAGTTTCGCTAGCGGGAGGAAAGAGACCCAGTACTTC. Its translation: CASSFASGRKETQYF.

The chain uses TRBV2 and TRBJ1-4, with 9 bases identical to TRBD1. CDR1 and CDR2 from the germline V gene are SNHLY and FYNNEI. This CDR3 region has 15 residues. After removal of 8 bases from V and 1 base from J, the junction contained 5 bases not matched to a gene. The CDR3 protein is CASLRQGGTNEKLFF. CDR3 bases: TGTGCCAGCCTGCGACAGGGGGGAACTAATGAAAAACTGTTTTTT.

The chain combines TRBV18 with TRBJ2-7; a weak D match, TRBD1 (6 bases). The V end lost 1 base, the J end lost 2 bases, and 6 bases lay between the germline ends. The CDR3 consists of 13 residues. Germline CDR1 is KGHSH and CDR2 is LQKENI. CDR3 protein: CASSPRGPYEQYF. CDR3 bases: TGTGCCAGCTCACCACGGGGGCCCTACGAGCAGTACTTC.

V usage is TRBV9 and J usage is TRBJ2-5; a weak D match, TRBD1 (5 bases). V was clipped by 1 base and J by 4 bases, with 11 bases between them. The CDR3 sequence is 14 residues long. Germline loops: CDR1 SGDLS, CDR2 YYNGEE. CDR3 amino acids: CASSVQGSGETQYF. The CDR3 region has the DNA TGTGCCAGCAGCGTACAGGGATCTGGAGAGACCCAGTACTTC.

DNA of the CDR3: TGTGCCTGGAGTGTGGGGCCCCCCACCGGGGAGCTGTTTTTT. Amino acids: CAWSVGPPTGELFF. J is TRBJ2-2 and V is TRBV30; possible D gene TRBD1, 5 bases. V lost 0 bases to trimming and J lost 4 bases, with 9 bases between them. There are 14 residues in the CDR3. Germline loops: CDR1 GTSNPN, CDR2 SVGIG (reference sequence).

This clone was observed at least ten times. The chain carries TRBV29-1 and TRBJ1-1; 8 bases match TRBD1. The germline CDR1 and CDR2 sequences are SQVTM and ANQGSEA. CDR3 length equals 13 residues. Trimming at V came to 4 bases and at J to 6 bases, leaving 7 bases not matched to a gene. CDR3 region: CSVAQGALSEAFF. The CDR3 DNA reads as TGCAGCGTTGCTCAGGGGGCTTTGTCTGAAGCTTTCTTT. The variable domain in full, completed from reference TRBV29-1 and TRBJ1-1, reads SAVISQKPSRDICQRGTSLTIQCQVDSQVTMMFWYRQQPGQSLTLIATANQGSEATYESGFVIDKFPISRPNLTFSTLTVSNMSPEDSSIYLCSVAQGALSEAFFGQGTRLTVV.

V usage is TRBV2 and J usage is TRBJ1-5; TRBD1 might be the D (5 bases). Germline CDR1 and CDR2: SNHLY and FYNNEI. The CDR3 runs to 16 residues. Trimming removed 6 bases from V and 2 bases from J, with 17 bases in between. CDR3 sequence reads: CASRERSGGGNQPQHF. DNA of the CDR3: TGTGCCAGCAGAGAACGATCGGGGGGGGGCAATCAGCCCCAGCATTTT.

The CDR3, as DNA: TGTGCCAGCAGTGTCCGGGGTACTGAAGCTTTCTTT. It is translated as CASSVRGTEAFF. The chain joins TRBV2 to TRBJ1-1, with unresolved D. Germline-derived CDR1 and CDR2 are SNHLY and FYNNEI. V was cut by 4 bases and J by 5 bases, with 8 bases left in between. The CDR3 loop spans 12 amino acids.

This clone was picked up many times. This rearrangement joins TRBV27 to TRBJ1-2; TRBD1 matches at 7 bases. The germline gives CDR1 MNHEY, CDR2 SMNVEV (reference sequence). V was pared by 5 bases and J by 4 bases, with 10 bases of the junction left unmatched. The CDR3 length is 15 residues. The DNA for the CDR3 is TGTGCCAGCAGTCCGCGACAGGGTGCAGGCTATGGCTACACCTTC. It encodes CASSPRQGAGYGYTF.

The chain combines TRBV6-5 with TRBJ2-5; TRBD1 matches at 10 bases. Unmatched junction bases numbered 8, after V lost 2 bases and J lost 5 bases. The CDR3 has 16 amino acids. Germline CDR1 MNHEY, CDR2 SVGAGI. CDR3: CASSYTPGQGKETQYF. The CDR3 DNA sequence: TGTGCCAGCAGTTACACCCCGGGACAGGGGAAGGAGACCCAGTACTTC.